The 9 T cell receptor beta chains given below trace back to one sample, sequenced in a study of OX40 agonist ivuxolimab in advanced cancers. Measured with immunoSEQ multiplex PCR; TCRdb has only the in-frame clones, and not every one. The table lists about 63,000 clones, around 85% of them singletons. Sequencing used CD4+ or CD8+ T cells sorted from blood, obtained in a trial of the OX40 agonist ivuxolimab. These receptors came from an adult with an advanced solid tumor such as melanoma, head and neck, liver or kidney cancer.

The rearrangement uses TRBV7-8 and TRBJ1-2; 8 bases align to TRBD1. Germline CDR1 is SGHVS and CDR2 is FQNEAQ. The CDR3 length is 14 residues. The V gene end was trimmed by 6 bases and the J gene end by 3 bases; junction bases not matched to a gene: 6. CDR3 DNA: TGTGCCAGCAGTTCAGGGGGCTTTTACTATGGCTACACCTTC. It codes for CASSSGGFYYGYTF.

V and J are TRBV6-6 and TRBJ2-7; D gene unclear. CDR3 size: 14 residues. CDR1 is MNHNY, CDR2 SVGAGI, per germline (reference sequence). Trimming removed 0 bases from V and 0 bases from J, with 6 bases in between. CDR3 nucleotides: TGTGCCAGCAGTTACTCGGTTAGCTCCTACGAGCAGTACTTC. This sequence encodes CASSYSVSSYEQYF.

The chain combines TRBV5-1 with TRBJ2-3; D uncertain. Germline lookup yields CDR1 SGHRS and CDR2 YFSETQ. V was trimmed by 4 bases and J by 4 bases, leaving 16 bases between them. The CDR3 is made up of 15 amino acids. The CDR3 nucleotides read TGCGCCAGCAGCCCCTCCGAGTTTTCCGCAGATACGCAGTATTTT. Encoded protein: CASSPSEFSADTQYF. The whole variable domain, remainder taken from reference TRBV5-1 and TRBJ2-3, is KAGVTQTPRYLIKTRGQQVTLSCSPISGHRSVSWYQQTPGQGLQFLFEYFSETQRNKGNFPGRFSGRQFSNSRSEMNVSTLELGDSALYLCASSPSEFSADTQYFGPGTRLTVL.

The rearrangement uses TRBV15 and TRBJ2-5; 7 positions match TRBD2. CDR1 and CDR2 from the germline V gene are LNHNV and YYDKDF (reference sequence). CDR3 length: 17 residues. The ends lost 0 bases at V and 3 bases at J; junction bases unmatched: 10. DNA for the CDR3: TGTGCCACCAGCAGAGATCGGGCTAGCGGTATGAAAGAGACCCAGTACTTC. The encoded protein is CATSRDRASGMKETQYF.

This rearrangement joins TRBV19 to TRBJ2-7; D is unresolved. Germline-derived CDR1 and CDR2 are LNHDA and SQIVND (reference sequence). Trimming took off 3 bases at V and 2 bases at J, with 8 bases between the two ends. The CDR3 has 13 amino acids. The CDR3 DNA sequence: TGTGCCAGTAGTATTAGTGGTACCTACGAGCAGTACTTC. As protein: CASSISGTYEQYF.

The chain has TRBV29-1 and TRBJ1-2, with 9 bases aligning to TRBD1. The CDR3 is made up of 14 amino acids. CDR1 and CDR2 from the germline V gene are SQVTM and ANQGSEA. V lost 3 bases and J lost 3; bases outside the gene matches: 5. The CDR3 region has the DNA TGCAGCGTTGATGAGGGACAGGGTTACTATGGCTACACCTTC. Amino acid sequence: CSVDEGQGYYGYTF. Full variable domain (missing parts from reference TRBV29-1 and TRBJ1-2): SAVISQKPSRDICQRGTSLTIQCQVDSQVTMMFWYRQQPGQSLTLIATANQGSEATYESGFVIDKFPISRPNLTFSTLTVSNMSPEDSSIYLCSVDEGQGYYGYTFGSGTRLTVV.

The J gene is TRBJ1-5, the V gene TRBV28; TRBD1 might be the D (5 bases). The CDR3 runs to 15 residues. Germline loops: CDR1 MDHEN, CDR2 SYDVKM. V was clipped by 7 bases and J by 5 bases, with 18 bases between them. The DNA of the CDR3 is TGTGCCAGCACCCCGGGCAGGGTCAATCATCAGCCCCAGCATTTT. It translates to CASTPGRVNHQPQHF.

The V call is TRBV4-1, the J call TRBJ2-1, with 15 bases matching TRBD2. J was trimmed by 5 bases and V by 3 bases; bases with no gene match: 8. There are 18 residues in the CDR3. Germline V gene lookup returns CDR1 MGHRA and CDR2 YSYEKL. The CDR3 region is CASSHWTSGRASHNEQFF. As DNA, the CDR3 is TGCGCCAGCAGCCATTGGACTAGCGGGAGGGCCTCTCACAATGAGCAGTTCTTC.

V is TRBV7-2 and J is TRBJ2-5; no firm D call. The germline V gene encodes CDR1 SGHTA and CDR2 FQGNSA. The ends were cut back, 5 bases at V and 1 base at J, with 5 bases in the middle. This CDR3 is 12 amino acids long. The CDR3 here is CASSRSQETQYF. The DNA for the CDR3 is TGTGCCAGCAGCAGGTCCCAAGAGACCCAGTACTTC.